This T cell receptor beta chain was identified during a study of blood T cells in healthy people across ages. Broader study findings: The fall in TCR beta diversity per million T cells was roughly linear with age. Diversity of TCR beta correlated strongly with naive T cell percentage.

Every sample had a minimum of 7 million PBMCs isolated. V lost 2 bases and J lost 4, with 15 bases in between. This CDR3 spans 16 amino acids. CDR1 is MDHEN and CDR2 is SYDVKM in the germline V gene. For the second PCR, which ran for about 7 to 11 cycles, a sample-barcoded 5' primer and a J-beta primer mix were used. TCRdb called the 5' RACE reads again in MiXCR, with one record for every CDR3 protein. The sample records roughly 1.9 million distinct CDR3 sequences, about 39% being singletons. This clonotype was seen a handful of times. Its antigen is currently unknown. Input material: blood. The chain joins TRBV28 to TRBJ1-5; D is ambiguous. This clonotype originated in a human donor in good health. CDR3 residues: CASSLVSSHLNQPQHF. The CDR3 region has the DNA TGTGCCAGCAGTTTAGTATCGTCACATTTGAATCAGCCCCAGCATTTT.